This T cell receptor (beta chain) stems from a study of patients with pleural tuberculosis. V lost 5 bases and J 4 bases, leaving 11 bases between the germline ends. CDR1 is SGHAT and CDR2 is FQDESV in the germline V gene (reference sequence). There are 13 residues in the CDR3. This clonotype was picked up many times. TCRdb re-analysed the reads in MiXCR, keeping a single row per CDR3 protein. The sample holds around 50,000 distinct CDR3 sequences; approximately 7.9% are singletons and the top ten take 15% to 20%. The chain uses TRBV11-1 and TRBJ1-2, with unresolved D. The TCR was taken from a human donor with pleural tuberculosis. The CDR3 loop is CASSPIASYGYTF. The CDR3 DNA reads TGTGCCAGCAGCCCTATAGCAAGCTATGGCTACACCTTC.